Below, one T cell receptor beta chain is given with its context. The antigen is not known. In the PCR, 60 Vbeta and 13 Jbeta primers were used. Per the original data handling: Among the unique TCR beta chains that a later analysis counted, about 86 million in all, about 12 million were shared. The data were produced by immunoSEQ multiplex PCR, yet TCRdb's version contains in-frame clones alone and is incomplete. V, J and clone size reflect that table, while D and trimming were determined from the DNA. The repertoire holds 100,000 to 150,000 clones, with about 83% as singletons. The data originate from a study of cytomegalovirus exposure and HLA in healthy donors. Points from the study as a whole: Later work found that TCR association rates differed between HLA loci; DRB1 had the most and HLA-C the fewest. Of the V segments, some could not be distinguished, including TRBV6-2 and TRBV6-3, and were excluded.

With V trimmed by 1 base and J by 6 bases, 0 bases remained unmatched. The CDR3 extends over 13 amino acids. From germline, CDR1 is MGHRA and CDR2 YSYEKL. Sequences were obtained from PBMCs. The TCR was taken from a woman aged 25 to 45 in good health and CMV-seronegative. V is TRBV4-1 and J is TRBJ1-2, with 9 bases lining up with TRBD1. Written as DNA, the CDR3 is TGCGCCAGCAGCCAAGGGACAGGGGATGGCTACACCTTC. Amino acid sequence: CASSQGTGDGYTF.